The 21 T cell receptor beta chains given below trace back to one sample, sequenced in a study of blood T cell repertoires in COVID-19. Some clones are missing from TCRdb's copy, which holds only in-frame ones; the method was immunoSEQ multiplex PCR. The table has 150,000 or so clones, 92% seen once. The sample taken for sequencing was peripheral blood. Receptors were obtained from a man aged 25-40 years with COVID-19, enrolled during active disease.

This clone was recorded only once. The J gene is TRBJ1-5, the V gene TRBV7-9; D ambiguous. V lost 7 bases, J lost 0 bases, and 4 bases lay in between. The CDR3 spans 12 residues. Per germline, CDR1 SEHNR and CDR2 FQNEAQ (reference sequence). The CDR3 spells CASTHSNQPQHF. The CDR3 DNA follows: TGTGCCAGCACCCATAGCAATCAGCCCCAGCATTTT.

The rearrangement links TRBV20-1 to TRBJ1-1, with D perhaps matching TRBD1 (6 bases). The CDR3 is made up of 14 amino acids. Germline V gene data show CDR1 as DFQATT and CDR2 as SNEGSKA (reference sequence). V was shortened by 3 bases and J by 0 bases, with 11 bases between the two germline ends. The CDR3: CSASNGQLNTEAFF. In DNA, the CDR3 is TGCAGTGCTAGTAACGGACAGTTGAACACTGAAGCTTTCTTT.

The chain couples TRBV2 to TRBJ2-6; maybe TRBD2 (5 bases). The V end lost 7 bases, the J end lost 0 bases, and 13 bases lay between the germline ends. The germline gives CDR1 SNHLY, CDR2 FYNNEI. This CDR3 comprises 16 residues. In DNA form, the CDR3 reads TGTGCCAGCACTAAGGACTCCCTCTCTGGGGCCAACGTCCTGACTTTC. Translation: CASTKDSLSGANVLTF.

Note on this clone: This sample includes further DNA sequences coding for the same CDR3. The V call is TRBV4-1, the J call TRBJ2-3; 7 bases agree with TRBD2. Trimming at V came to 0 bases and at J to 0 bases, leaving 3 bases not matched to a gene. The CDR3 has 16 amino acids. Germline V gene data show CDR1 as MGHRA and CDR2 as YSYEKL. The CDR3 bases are TGCGCCAGCAGCCAAGAAGCGGGGCCTAGCACAGATACGCAGTATTTT. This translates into CASSQEAGPSTDTQYF.

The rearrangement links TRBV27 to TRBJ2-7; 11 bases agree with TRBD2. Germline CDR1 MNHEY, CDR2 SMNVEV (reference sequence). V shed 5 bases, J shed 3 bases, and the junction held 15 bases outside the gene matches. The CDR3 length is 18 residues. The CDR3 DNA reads TGTGCCAGCAGTCGATATAGAAGGACTAGCGGGCACCTCTACGAGCAGTACTTC. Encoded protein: CASSRYRRTSGHLYEQYF.

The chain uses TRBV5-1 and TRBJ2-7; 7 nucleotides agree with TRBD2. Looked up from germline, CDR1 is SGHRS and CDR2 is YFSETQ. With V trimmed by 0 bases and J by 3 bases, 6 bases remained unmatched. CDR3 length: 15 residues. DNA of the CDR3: TGCGCCAGCAGCTTGGCGAGGGACTATGACTACGAGCAGTACTTC. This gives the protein CASSLARDYDYEQYF.

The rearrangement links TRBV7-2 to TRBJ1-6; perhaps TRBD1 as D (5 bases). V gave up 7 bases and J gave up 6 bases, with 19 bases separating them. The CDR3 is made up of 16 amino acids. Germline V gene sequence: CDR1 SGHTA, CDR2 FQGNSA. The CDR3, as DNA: TGTGCCAGCATCACGGGTCCCGGGGGAAGTAATTCACCCCTCCACTTT. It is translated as CASITGPGGSNSPLHF.

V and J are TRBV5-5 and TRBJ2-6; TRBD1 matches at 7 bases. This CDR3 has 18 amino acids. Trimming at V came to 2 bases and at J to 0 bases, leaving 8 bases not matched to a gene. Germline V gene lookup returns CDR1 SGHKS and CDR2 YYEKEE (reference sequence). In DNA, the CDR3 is TGTGCCAGCAGCTTATCCGGGACAGTAAGCTCTGGGGCCAACGTCCTGACTTTC. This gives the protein CASSLSGTVSSGANVLTF.

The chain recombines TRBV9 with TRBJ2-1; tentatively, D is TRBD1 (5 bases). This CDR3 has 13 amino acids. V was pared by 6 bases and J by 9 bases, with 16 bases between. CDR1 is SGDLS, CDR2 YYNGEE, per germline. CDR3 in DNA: TGTGCCAGCACCCCCGTCACAGGATTTGAGCAGTTCTTC. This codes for CASTPVTGFEQFF. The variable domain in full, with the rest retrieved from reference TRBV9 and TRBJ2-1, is DSGVTQTPKHLITATGQRVTLRCSPRSGDLSVYWYQQSLDQGLQFLIQYYNGEERAKGNILERFSAQQFPDLHSELNLSSLELGDSALYFCASTPVTGFEQFFGPGTRLTVL.

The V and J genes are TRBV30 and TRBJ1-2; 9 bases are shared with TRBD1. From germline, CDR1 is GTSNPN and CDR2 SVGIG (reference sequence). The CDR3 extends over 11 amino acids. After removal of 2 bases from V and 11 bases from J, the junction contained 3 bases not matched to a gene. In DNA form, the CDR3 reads TGTGCCTGGAGTCGGGACAGGGTTTACACCTTC. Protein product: CAWSRDRVYTF. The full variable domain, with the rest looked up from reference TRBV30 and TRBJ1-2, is SQTIHQWPATLVQPVGSPLSLECTVEGTSNPNLYWYRQAAGRGLQLLFYSVGIGQISSEVPQNLSASRPQDRQFILSSKKLLLSDSGFYLCAWSRDRVYTFGSGTRLTVV.

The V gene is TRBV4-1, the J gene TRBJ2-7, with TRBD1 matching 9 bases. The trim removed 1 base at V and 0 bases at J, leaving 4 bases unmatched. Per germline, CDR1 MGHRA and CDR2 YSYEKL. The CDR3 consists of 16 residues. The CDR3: CASSQGGDRASYEQYF. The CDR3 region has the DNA TGCGCCAGCAGCCAAGGGGGGGACAGGGCCTCCTACGAGCAGTACTTC.

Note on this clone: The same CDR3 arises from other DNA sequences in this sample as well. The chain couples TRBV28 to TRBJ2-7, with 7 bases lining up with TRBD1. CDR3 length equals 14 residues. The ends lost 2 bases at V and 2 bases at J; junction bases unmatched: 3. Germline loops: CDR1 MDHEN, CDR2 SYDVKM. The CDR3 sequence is CASSLLGQTYEQYF. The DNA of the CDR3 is TGTGCCAGCAGTTTACTGGGACAGACCTACGAGCAGTACTTC.

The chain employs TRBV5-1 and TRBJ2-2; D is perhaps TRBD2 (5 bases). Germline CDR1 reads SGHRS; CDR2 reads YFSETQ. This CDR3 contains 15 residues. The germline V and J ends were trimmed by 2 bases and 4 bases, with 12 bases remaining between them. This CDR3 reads CASSFIVAGTGELFF. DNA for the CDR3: TGCGCCAGCAGCTTTATCGTGGCGGGCACCGGGGAGCTGTTTTTT.

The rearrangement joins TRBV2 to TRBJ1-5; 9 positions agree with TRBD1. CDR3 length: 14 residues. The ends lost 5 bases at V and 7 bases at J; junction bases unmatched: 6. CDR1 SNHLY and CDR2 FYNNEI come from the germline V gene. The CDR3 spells CASSRTGALQPQHF. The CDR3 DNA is TGTGCCAGCAGTCGGACAGGGGCGCTGCAGCCCCAGCATTTT. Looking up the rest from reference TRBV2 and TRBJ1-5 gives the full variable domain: EPEVTQTPSHQVTQMGQEVILRCVPISNHLYFYWYRQILGQKVEFLVSFYNNEISEKSEIFDDQFSVERPDGSNFTLKIRSTKLEDSAMYFCASSRTGALQPQHFGDGTRLSIL.

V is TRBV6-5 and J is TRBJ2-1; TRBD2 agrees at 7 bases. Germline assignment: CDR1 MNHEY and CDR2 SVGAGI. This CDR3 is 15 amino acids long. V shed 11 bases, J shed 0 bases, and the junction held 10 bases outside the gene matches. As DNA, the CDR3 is TGTGCCGGATCGAACGGGAGGAGCTCCTACAATGAGCAGTTCTTC. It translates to CAGSNGRSSYNEQFF.

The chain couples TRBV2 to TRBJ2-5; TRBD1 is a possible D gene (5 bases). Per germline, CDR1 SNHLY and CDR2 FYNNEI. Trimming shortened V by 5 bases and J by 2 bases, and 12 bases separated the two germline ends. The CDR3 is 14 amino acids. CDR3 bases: TGTGCCAGCAGTCTCCCTCAGGGACAAGAGACCCAGTACTTC. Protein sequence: CASSLPQGQETQYF.

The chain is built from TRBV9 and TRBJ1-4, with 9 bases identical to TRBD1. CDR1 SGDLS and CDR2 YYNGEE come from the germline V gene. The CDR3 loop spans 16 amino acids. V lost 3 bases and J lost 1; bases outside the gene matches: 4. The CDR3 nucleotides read TGTGCCAGCAGCGCCCGACAGGGGGGAACTAATGAAAAACTGTTTTTT. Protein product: CASSARQGGTNEKLFF. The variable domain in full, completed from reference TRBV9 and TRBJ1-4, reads DSGVTQTPKHLITATGQRVTLRCSPRSGDLSVYWYQQSLDQGLQFLIQYYNGEERAKGNILERFSAQQFPDLHSELNLSSLELGDSALYFCASSARQGGTNEKLFFGSGTQLSVL.

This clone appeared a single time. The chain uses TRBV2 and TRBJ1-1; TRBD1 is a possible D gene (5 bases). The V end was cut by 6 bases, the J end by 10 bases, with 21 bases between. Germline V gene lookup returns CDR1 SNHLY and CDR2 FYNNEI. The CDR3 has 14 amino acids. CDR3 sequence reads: CASSDSTGPLGAFF. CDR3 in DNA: TGTGCCAGCAGCGACTCAACAGGACCTTTAGGAGCTTTCTTT.

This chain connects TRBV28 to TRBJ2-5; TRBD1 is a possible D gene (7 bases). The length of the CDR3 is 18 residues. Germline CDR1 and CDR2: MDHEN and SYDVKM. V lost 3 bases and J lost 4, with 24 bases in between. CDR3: CASSFPSTGDSLTETQYF. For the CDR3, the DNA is TGTGCCAGCAGTTTCCCATCAACGGGGGACAGTCTAACAGAGACCCAGTACTTC.

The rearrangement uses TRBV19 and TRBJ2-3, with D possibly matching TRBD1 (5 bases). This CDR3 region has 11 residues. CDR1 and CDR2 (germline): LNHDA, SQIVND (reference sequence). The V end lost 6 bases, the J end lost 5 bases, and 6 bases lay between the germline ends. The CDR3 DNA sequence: TGTGCCAGTAGGCAGGGAGATACGCAGTATTTT. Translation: CASRQGDTQYF. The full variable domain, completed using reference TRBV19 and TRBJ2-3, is DGGITQSPKYLFRKEGQNVTLSCEQNLNHDAMYWYRQDPGQGLRLIYYSQIVNDFQKGDIAEGYSVSREKKESFPLTVTSAQKNPTAFYLCASRQGDTQYFGPGTRLTVL.

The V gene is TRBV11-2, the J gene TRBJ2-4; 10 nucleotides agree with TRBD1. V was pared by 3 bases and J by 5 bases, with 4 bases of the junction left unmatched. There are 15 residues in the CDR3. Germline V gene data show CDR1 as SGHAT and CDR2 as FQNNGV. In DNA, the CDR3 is TGTGCCAGCAGCTTCGGGACAGGGGATCAAAACATTCAGTACTTC. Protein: CASSFGTGDQNIQYF.